This T cell receptor beta chain was profiled in a study of CD8+CD57+ T cells in acquired aplastic anemia. In the study overall: Mean yield of DNA from sorted CD4+ and CD8+ cells was 3 to 3.5 ug. Healthy donor CD4+ cell samples had a mean of around 11 million reads.

This CDR3 comprises 16 residues. Germline CDR1 is SGHTA and CDR2 is FQGNSA. J lost 1 base, V lost 5 bases, and 9 bases had no gene match. Overall study findings and caveats: Shared by patients and controls, just under 30 CD8+ CDR3s were abundant in patients. Levels of CD8+ Simpson's diversity were not significantly distinct in patients versus controls.

In regard to this clonotype: Its matching antigen is unknown.

Profiles of TCR beta VDJ and CDR3 were generated from a genomic DNA template. TCRdb called the reads again in MiXCR, with one record for every CDR3 protein. The profile covers 150,000 or so distinct CDR3 sequences, with about 60% appearing a single time and under 50% taken by the ten largest. This sequence was found in a human donor in good health. The chain employs TRBV7-2 and TRBJ1-1; TRBD1 aligns across 8 bases. Sequencing was carried out using sorted CD4+, CD8+, or CD8+CD57+ T cells (not recorded which) from PBMCs. In nucleotides, the CDR3 is TGTGCCAGCAGCCCAGGGGGCGCTCCGAGGAACACTGAAGCTTTCTTT. Amino acids: CASSPGGAPRNTEAFF.